Below are 14 T cell receptor beta chains sequenced from a single sample in a study of shared clonotypes between healthy human individuals. Profiling relied on immunoSEQ multiplex PCR, and the TCRdb table lists in-frame clones only, not all of them. The top ten hold over 0.12% of the sample, which has a few million clones, roughly nine tenths seen once. The sequencing sample was made of naive CD4+ T cells sorted from blood. The subset: CD45RA+ positively selected. These receptors were obtained from a man aged 18 to 35 in good health.

The chain links TRBV4-1 to TRBJ2-5; the match to TRBD2 covers 9 bases. J gave up 5 bases and V 0 bases, and 10 bases lay outside the gene matches. CDR1 and CDR2 (germline): MGHRA, YSYEKL. The CDR3 has 17 residues. CDR3 nucleotides: TGCGCCAGCAGCCAAGATCTAACGACTAGCGGTCAGGAGACCCAGTACTTC. This gives the protein CASSQDLTTSGQETQYF.

The V call is TRBV28, the J call TRBJ1-1, with D possibly matching TRBD1 (6 bases). V lost 7 bases, J lost 4 bases, and 25 bases lay in between. The CDR3 sequence is 17 residues long. Germline CDR1 reads MDHEN; CDR2 reads SYDVKM. For the CDR3, the DNA is TGTGCCAGCACCCCACCCCGGGGGGGGGCGTATGTCACTGAAGCTTTCTTT. Its protein is CASTPPRGGAYVTEAFF.

Details on this clone: At the DNA level, this CDR3 is encoded by other sequences in the same sample as well. The genes are TRBV6-5 and TRBJ1-2; possible D gene TRBD1, 5 bases. This CDR3 region has 13 residues. V shed 2 bases and J shed 5 bases, with 9 bases lying between them. Germline V lookup: CDR1 MNHEY, CDR2 SVGAGI. CDR3 protein: CASSYGGGYGYTF. As DNA, the CDR3 is TGTGCCAGCAGTTACGGTGGGGGGTATGGCTACACCTTC.

The chain carries TRBV9 and TRBJ2-5, with 14 bases lining up with TRBD2. J lost 4 bases, V lost 0 bases, and 8 bases had no gene match. This CDR3 comprises 18 residues. Germline V gene lookup returns CDR1 SGDLS and CDR2 YYNGEE. The CDR3 DNA follows: TGTGCCAGCAGCGTAGGACGACTAGCGGGGGGGCCGGTAGAGACCCAGTACTTC. Amino acids: CASSVGRLAGGPVETQYF.

This clone was counted between two and nine times. Other DNA sequences in this sample translate to the same CDR3. The J gene is TRBJ1-5, the V gene TRBV30; D may be TRBD1 (5 bases). The CDR3 length is 12 residues. CDR1 GTSNPN and CDR2 SVGIG come from the germline V gene (reference sequence). Trimming shortened V by 0 bases and J by 6 bases, and 6 bases separated the two germline ends. CDR3 nucleotide sequence: TGTGCCTGGAGTGTCGGGGCTCAGCCCCAGCATTTT. Its protein product is CAWSVGAQPQHF.

The chain combines TRBV6-5 with TRBJ2-5; D gene unclear. CDR3 length: 11 residues. Trimming left V 5 bases short and J 4 bases short, with 5 bases between. The germline CDR1 and CDR2 sequences are MNHEY and SVGAGI. The CDR3 sequence is CASSELETQYF. CDR3 nucleotides: TGTGCCAGCAGTGAGTTAGAGACCCAGTACTTC.

This clone was picked up a small number of times. Other nucleotide sequences from this sample produce the same CDR3. The J gene is TRBJ2-7, the V gene TRBV28; D remains ambiguous. CDR1 and CDR2 (germline): MDHEN, SYDVKM. The V gene lost 1 base and the J gene lost 0 bases, with 4 bases spanning the gap. This CDR3 region has 13 residues. The CDR3 nucleotides are TGTGCCAGCAGTTTATACGGCTCCTACGAGCAGTACTTC. Amino acid sequence: CASSLYGSYEQYF.

The chain employs TRBV6-1 and TRBJ2-2; the match to TRBD2 covers 9 bases. Looked up from germline, CDR1 is MNHNS and CDR2 is SASEGT. Trimming removed 5 bases from V and 2 bases from J; junction bases left unmatched: 3. CDR3 size: 15 residues. The CDR3 sequence is CASSPTSGNTGELFF. DNA of the CDR3: TGTGCCAGCAGTCCGACTAGCGGAAACACCGGGGAGCTGTTTTTT.

J is TRBJ2-2 and V is TRBV6-1, with D possibly being TRBD2 (6 bases). Trimming stripped 10 bases from V and 4 bases from J, with 13 bases between. The germline CDR1 and CDR2 sequences are MNHNS and SASEGT. The CDR3 sequence is 13 residues long. The CDR3 loop reads CATRDFSTGELFF. The CDR3, as DNA: TGTGCCACCCGGGACTTTTCCACCGGGGAGCTGTTTTTT.

This clone was counted between two and nine times. This chain connects TRBV7-9 to TRBJ1-2; D is ambiguous. The CDR3 has 10 residues. Germline lookup yields CDR1 SEHNR and CDR2 FQNEAQ (reference sequence). The V and J ends lost 5 bases and 14 bases respectively, with 12 bases between them. For the CDR3, the DNA is TGTGCCAGCAGCATAGATCCGCCAACCTTC. Its translation is CASSIDPPTF.

The V call is TRBV25-1, the J call TRBJ1-2, with 8 bases fitting TRBD1. The germline gives CDR1 MGHDK, CDR2 SYGVNS. V gave up 6 bases and J gave up 7 bases; unmatched junction bases: 7. The CDR3 is made up of 13 amino acids. The CDR3 loop is CASSPGQGFGYTF. For the CDR3, the DNA is TGTGCCAGCAGCCCCGGACAGGGCTTTGGCTACACCTTC.

The gene calls are TRBV2 and TRBJ2-6; no firm D call. Germline CDR1 reads SNHLY; CDR2 reads FYNNEI. The CDR3 has 17 residues. V dropped 1 base and J dropped 0 bases, with 10 bases sitting between them. The DNA for the CDR3 is TGTGCCAGCAGTGAAGAACAGAAGAGCTCTGGGGCCAACGTCCTGACTTTC. It codes for CASSEEQKSSGANVLTF.

This chain joins TRBV10-1 and TRBJ2-7, with D perhaps matching TRBD1 (5 bases). Trimming left V 7 bases short and J 3 bases short, with 31 bases between. The CDR3 has 19 residues. The V gene's germline CDR1 is WNHNN and CDR2 SYGVQD (reference sequence). The CDR3 DNA is TGCGCCAGCATCACTATGAGATATTTACAGGATCGTCCGGACTACGAGCAGTACTTC. As protein: CASITMRYLQDRPDYEQYF.

This sequence joins TRBV30 and TRBJ1-2; 7 nucleotides match TRBD1. With V trimmed by 1 base and J by 7 bases, 0 bases remained unmatched. CDR3 length: 11 residues. Germline loops: CDR1 GTSNPN, CDR2 SVGIG (reference sequence). The chain's CDR3 is CAWSEGAGYTF. CDR3 coding DNA: TGTGCCTGGAGTGAGGGGGCTGGCTACACCTTC.